This TCR beta chain was sequenced in a study of beta chain features in type 1 diabetes listed by TCRdb under 2018. About the full investigation: Mean age, gender distribution, total cell number and subset yield did not differ between patients and healthy donors. A total of 107,917,701 sorted cells were examined across all samples, and the number of cells per subset was strongly correlated with RNA yield. The study compared the TCRB repertoires of sorted circulating CD4+ T cell subsets in recently diagnosed type 1 diabetes patients with those in matched healthy donors. Regulatory and stem cell-like memory subsets were isolated from only 8 patients and about 8 healthy donors, whereas naive and central memory subsets came from all 30 or so donors. Results and caveats for the whole study, not just this receptor: Because cDNA was sequenced instead of genomic DNA, highly expressing activated cells could be over-represented, though the groups showed no difference in activation or CD3 levels. HLA sub-analyses involved small numbers of individuals, so any influence of HLA type on TCRB rearrangement remained unresolved. Naive, central memory and regulatory TCRB repertoires appeared to be more alike among patients than among healthy donors. At VDJ recombination sites, type 1 diabetes patients had fewer insertions and more deleted nucleotides, which implies abnormalities in thymic rearrangement. Shorter templates might be favored by PCR, yet because patient and control samples were amplified and corrected together, any such skew would affect both groups equally. In all four CD4+ subsets, TCRB CDR3 length was moderately but significantly shorter in type 1 diabetes patients.

A single peripheral blood draw of about 120 mL on average was collected from each donor into heparinised tubes. A BD FACSAria II and a panel including CD45RO, CCR7, CD25, CD127, CD95 and CD27 were used to sort naive, central memory, regulatory and stem cell-like memory CD4+ T cells. A purity above 98% was achieved for all sorted populations. PBMCs were isolated immediately by Lymphoprep density gradient centrifugation and stained directly without culture. To minimize batch effects, samples were stained and sorted in pairs, one healthy donor with one patient per experiment. In regard to this clone: The antigen this receptor binds is unknown. Base qualities are not provided; no much larger clone lies one nucleotide away.

The entire amount of isolated RNA was reverse transcribed using the High Capacity cDNA Reverse Transcription Kit, so the sequenced TCRB transcripts were expressed ones. Deep immunoSEQ sequencing was applied to naive, central memory and regulatory T cell samples, giving an average of about 3.57 million total reads per sample. After sorted cells were lysed in RLT buffer, RNA was extracted with DNase-treated RNeasy Micro or Mini kits, with the choice depending on cell number. Each cell subset was processed on its own to prevent cross-contamination, while patient and healthy donor samples were processed together. Using the immunoSEQ multiplex PCR, TCRB sequences were amplified from cDNA into 87-bp fragments spanning the CDR3 region. Amplicons were sequenced on the Illumina HiSeq platform. On the authors' methods: Synthetic template baselines were used to correct PCR bias computationally, reads within Hamming distance 2 were collapsed, and singletons that could not be merged were discarded. Reads were aligned against IMGT to assign V, D and J genes, CDR3 length and insertions or deletions at six rearrangement sites. Within each subset, clonotype counts were normalized to sorted cell number, and only after that were true diversity and Gini coefficients computed with the tcR R package. The overlap coefficient, calculated on TCRB nucleotide sequences, was used to measure repertoire sharing. Out-of-frame TCRB sequences from naive cells were analyzed as a proxy for the pre-selection repertoire. What TCRdb holds here is the immuneACCESS table cut down to in-frame rearrangements. Part of the clones is not present; checked against another copy, under half of the missing clones reflect an unresolved V gene, and the others are unexplained. That table supplies the V and J calls and clone size; D and trimming were determined from the DNA. Here the sample has about 900,000 clones; 15% to 20% occur a single time. 0.023% of the sample belongs to the ten largest clones.

Counted from cysteine to phenylalanine, this CDR3 has 14 amino acids. CDR3 DNA is the only sequence kept; it has 42 bases, read in frame from the first base. Relative to germline, V is 5 bases shorter and J is 0 bases shorter, with 9 bases between their ends. CDR1 LNHDA and CDR2 SQIVND are derived from the germline V gene (reference sequence). The sequence is built from TRBV19 and TRBJ2-3, with no D gene named confidently. The receptor was derived from a woman aged 18-29 years in good health. The sample taken for sequencing was naive CD4+ T cells from blood. The cell subset or site label, as the study defines it: true naive CD4+ T cells. Here is the DNA: TGTGCCAGTAGTTTGGGCGGAAGCACAGATACGCAGTATTTT. Its amino acids are CASSLGGSTDTQYF.